This record concerns one T cell receptor (beta chain) sequence. Its antigen is still unknown. No quality values exist for individual bases; no much larger clone is one base distant. Inclusive of the bounding cysteine and phenylalanine, the CDR3 is 16 residues long. Only the CDR3 DNA is retained, 48 bases long and in frame from the first base. CDR1 is given as SEHNR and CDR2 as FQNEAQ, both from the germline V gene (reference sequence). At the junction V is shortened by 4 bases and J by 6 bases; bases outside the gene matches: 10. The library came from the immunoSEQ multiplex PCR assay. From the authors' description of their analysis: A statistical classification framework was developed to diagnose cytomegalovirus status using the catalog of TCR beta chain sequences. The clones in this table, taken by TCRdb from immuneACCESS, are in-frame only. Not every clone is retained; where verified, under half of the shortfall comes from an unresolved V gene, and the cause of the rest is unknown. V, J and clone size were drawn from that table, and D and trimming were deduced from the DNA. This sample gives 65,000 to 75,000 clones in total; around 92% of them show up just once. The ten most abundant clones make up about 5.4% of the sample.

The record originates from a study of cytomegalovirus exposure and HLA in healthy donors (dated by TCRdb to 2015 to 2018). As for the study more broadly: The 670 or so repertoires of the first cohort and the roughly 120 validation repertoires were produced on the same platform, according to a later analysis. The study aimed to test whether cataloging public T cell receptors could reveal signatures of past pathogen exposure. Besides the first cohort of 666 subjects, a separate validation cohort made up of 90 to 150 different subjects was used. To predict cytomegalovirus infection status, the study combined high-throughput TCR immunosequencing, statistical association of individual TCRs with disease status, and machine learning. Points the paper makes about the study in general: Three of the identified cytomegalovirus-associated TCR beta chains were confirmed in vitro to be specific for cytomegalovirus antigens. According to the authors, the approach could potentially be generalized to other disease states and immunological phenotypes. All 120 or so repertoires were used to score co-occurrence in the validation cohort in a later analysis, because that analysis had no HLA typing for the cohort. Subsequent analysis determined that TCRs grouped into clusters in the first cohort also showed a tendency toward co-occurrence across the roughly 130 validation repertoires, and roughly 95% of cluster scores exceeded 0. While some public TCRs were present in many individuals, most TCR sequences turned up only very rarely across donors. Cytomegalovirus status was reported to be diagnosed by the classifier with high specificity and sensitivity in both the original and validation cohorts. In the study, some 180 TCR beta chains were listed as associated with cytomegalovirus.

Donors formed part of the validation cohort, which comprised 120 or so subjects and was distinct from the first cohort of under 800 subjects. The chain is encoded by TRBV7-9 joined to TRBJ2-1; 9 bases in the middle match TRBD1. The material sequenced was PBMCs. The sequence derives from a man between 18 and 35 years old in good health and CMV-seropositive. The nucleotide sequence is TGTGCCAGCAGCTCGCTGCCGGGGACAGGGCCCAATGAGCAGTTCTTC. Its protein reads: CASSSLPGTGPNEQFF. Supplemented by the reference TRBV7-9 and TRBJ2-1 proteins around the CDR3, the complete variable domain is DTGVSQNPRHKITKRGQNVTFRCDPISEHNRLYWYRQTLGQGPEFLTYFQNEAQLEKSRLLSDRFSAERPKGSFSTLEIQRTEQGDSAMYLCASSSLPGTGPNEQFFGPGTRLTVL.